Given below is one T cell receptor beta chain in context. This specimen comes from a study of blood T cell repertoires in COVID-19. Per the study methods: Amplified reference gene primers provided the basis for estimating nucleated cell counts. Only in-frame clones appear in the TCRdb table, and some are missing; sequencing was by immunoSEQ multiplex PCR. D and trimming were read from the DNA, whereas the V and J calls and clone size are those reported in that table. Seen here are some 300,000 clones, about nine tenths observed once, and the top ten hold under 8%. The V gene lost 2 bases and the J gene lost 5 bases, with 19 bases spanning the gap. This CDR3 spans 16 amino acids. CDR1 is MNHEY, CDR2 SVGEGT, per germline.

The chain employs TRBV6-2 or TRBV6-3 and TRBJ2-7, with D maybe TRBD2 (6 bases). The receptor comes from a woman aged 25 to 39 who had recovered from COVID-19. Sequenced input: peripheral blood. The CDR3 region is CASSYLVQGGIDEQYF. CDR3 coding DNA: TGTGCCAGCAGTTACCTGGTCCAGGGAGGCATCGACGAGCAGTACTTC.